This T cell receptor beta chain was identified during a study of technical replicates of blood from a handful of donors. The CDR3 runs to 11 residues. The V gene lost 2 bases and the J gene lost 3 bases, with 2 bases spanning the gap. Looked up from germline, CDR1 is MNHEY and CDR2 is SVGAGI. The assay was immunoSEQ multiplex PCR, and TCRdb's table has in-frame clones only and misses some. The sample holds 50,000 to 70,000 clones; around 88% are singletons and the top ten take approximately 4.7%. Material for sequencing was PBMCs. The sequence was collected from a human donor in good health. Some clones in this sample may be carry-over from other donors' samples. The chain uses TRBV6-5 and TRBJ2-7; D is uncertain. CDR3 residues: CASSYLYEQYF. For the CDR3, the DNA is TGTGCCAGCAGTTACCTCTACGAGCAGTACTTC.